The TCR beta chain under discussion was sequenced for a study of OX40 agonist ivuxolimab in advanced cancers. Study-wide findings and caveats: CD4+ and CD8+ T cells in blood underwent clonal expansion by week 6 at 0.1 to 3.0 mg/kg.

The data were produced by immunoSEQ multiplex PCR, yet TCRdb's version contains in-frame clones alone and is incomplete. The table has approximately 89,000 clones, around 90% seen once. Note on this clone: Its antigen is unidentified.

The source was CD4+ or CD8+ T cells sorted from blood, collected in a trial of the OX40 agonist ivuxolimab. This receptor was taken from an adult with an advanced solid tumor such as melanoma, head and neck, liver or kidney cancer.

In DNA form, the CDR3 reads TGTGCCAGCAGCCCCGCGTTGGAAGAGACCCAGTACTTC. This gives the protein CASSPALEETQYF. V gene TRBV6-5 combines with J gene TRBJ2-5; no clear D gene. Per germline, CDR1 MNHEY and CDR2 SVGAGI. V was clipped by 6 bases and J by 3 bases, with 11 bases between them. This CDR3 spans 13 amino acids.